The sequence of this T cell receptor (beta chain) was determined in a study of T cell responses to AZD1222 COVID-19 vaccine. From germline, CDR1 is KGHSH and CDR2 LQKENI. This CDR3 spans 11 amino acids. Trimming took 5 bases from V and 5 from J, leaving 7 bases between them. Using immunoSEQ multiplex PCR, the repertoire was profiled, and TCRdb retains in-frame clones only, with some absent. The sample has 95,000 to 150,000 clones; around 84% are singletons. The sample consisted of peripheral blood, taken on day 0 of AZD1222 vaccination. The sequence came from an adult in good health. V gene TRBV18 combines with J gene TRBJ2-7, with D uncertain. CDR3 DNA sequence: TGTGCCAGCTCATCAGGTCACGAGCAGTACTTC. Encoded protein: CASSSGHEQYF.